A single sample gave rise to the 9 T cell receptor beta chains below, sequenced in a study of T cell changes during pregnancy in multiple sclerosis. Repertoires were generated with immunoSEQ multiplex PCR, while TCRdb's copy carries only in-frame clones and drops some. Of 35,000 or so clones in the sample, about 90% were seen once. The source material was CD4+ T cells from peripheral blood mononuclear cells, sampled after pregnancy. All receptors derive from a female donor with multiple sclerosis, enrolled in a pregnancy study.

The chain recombines TRBV6-6 with TRBJ2-3; D is ambiguous. Per the germline V gene, CDR1 is MNHNY and CDR2 is SVGAGI (reference sequence). This CDR3 has 13 amino acids. V lost 6 bases and J lost 3, with 10 bases in between. The CDR3 protein is CASRPRETDTQYF. The CDR3 region has the DNA TGTGCCAGCAGGCCGAGAGAAACAGATACGCAGTATTTT.

This chain links TRBV27 with TRBJ2-5; TRBD2 is a possible D gene (5 bases). The V gene lost 3 bases and the J gene lost 1 base, with 9 bases spanning the gap. CDR3 size: 14 residues. Germline V gene lookup returns CDR1 MNHEY and CDR2 SMNVEV (reference sequence). CDR3 bases: TGTGCCAGCAGTTTGAGGGCTCTCCAAGAGACCCAGTACTTC. Protein: CASSLRALQETQYF.

The chain joins TRBV27 to TRBJ2-1, with TRBD2 matching over 8 bases. The CDR3 has 18 amino acids. The germline CDR1 and CDR2 sequences are MNHEY and SMNVEV (reference sequence). Losses at the gene ends were 5 bases for V and 6 bases for J; bases not matched to a gene: 18. The CDR3 reads CASSATLRLAGSGNEQFF. The CDR3 bases are TGTGCCAGCAGTGCGACCCTTAGGTTAGCGGGGAGCGGCAATGAGCAGTTCTTC.

The chain uses TRBV2 and TRBJ2-7; 7 bases are a match to TRBD1. Germline V gene sequence: CDR1 SNHLY, CDR2 FYNNEI. V dropped 6 bases and J dropped 3; count of bases not matched to a gene: 8. CDR3 length: 14 amino acids. The DNA for the CDR3 is TGTGCCAGCAGCCGACAGGGAACACGCTACGAGCAGTACTTC. It translates to CASSRQGTRYEQYF.

The chain employs TRBV18 and TRBJ2-6; 7 bases are shared with TRBD1. The trim removed 3 bases at V and 2 bases at J, leaving 13 bases unmatched. Germline V gene data show CDR1 as KGHSH and CDR2 as LQKENI. The CDR3 totals 19 residues. CDR3 in DNA: TGTGCCAGCTCACCGCCGAGGGACAGAGGGATCCCTGGGGCCAACGTCCTGACTTTC. Amino acid sequence: CASSPPRDRGIPGANVLTF. The complete variable domain, with remaining parts taken from reference TRBV18 and TRBJ2-6, reads NAGVMQNPRHLVRRRGQEARLRCSPMKGHSHVYWYRQLPEEGLKFMVYLQKENIIDESGMPKERFSAEFPKEGPSILRIQQVVRGDSAAYFCASSPPRDRGIPGANVLTFGAGSRLTVL.

V gene TRBV13 combines with J gene TRBJ2-2, with 7 bases that match TRBD2. V trimming: 7 bases; J trimming: 4 bases; junction bases outside the gene matches: 3. The germline V gene has CDR1 PRHDT and CDR2 FYEKMQ (reference sequence). This CDR3 contains 13 residues. DNA of the CDR3: TGTGCCAGCACCCCGGGGGGCACCGGGGAGCTGTTTTTT. Its translation is CASTPGGTGELFF.

This chain links TRBV5-1 with TRBJ2-3; a possible D gene is TRBD1 (5 bases). The CDR3 contains 14 residues. Germline V gene lookup returns CDR1 SGHRS and CDR2 YFSETQ. V lost 0 bases and J 4 bases, leaving 9 bases between the germline ends. Here the CDR3 reads CASSLVGVSDTQYF. CDR3 bases: TGCGCCAGCAGCTTGGTAGGGGTGTCAGATACGCAGTATTTT.

The chain joins TRBV25-1 to TRBJ1-2; D might be TRBD1 (6 bases). The V end was cut by 6 bases, the J end by 1 base, with 15 bases between. This CDR3 is 15 amino acids long. Germline values: CDR1 MGHDK, CDR2 SYGVNS. The CDR3 sequence is CASSRDQGFNYGYTF. CDR3 in DNA: TGTGCCAGCAGCCGCGACCAGGGGTTTAACTATGGCTACACCTTC.

The chain is built from TRBV27 and TRBJ2-1; 9 positions agree with TRBD2. The trim removed 0 bases at V and 13 bases at J, leaving 4 bases unmatched. Germline assignment: CDR1 MNHEY and CDR2 SMNVEV (reference sequence). CDR3 length: 13 residues. CDR3 sequence: CASSLSGGGAQFF. For the CDR3, the DNA is TGTGCCAGCAGTTTATCGGGCGGGGGGGCCCAGTTCTTC.